These T cell receptor beta chains were read from a single sample in a study of shared clonotypes between healthy human individuals. Only in-frame clones appear in the TCRdb table, and some are missing; sequencing was by immunoSEQ multiplex PCR. The top ten hold approximately 0.067% of the sample, which has some 500,000 clones, more than 95% seen once. The specimen sequenced was naive CD4+ T cells sorted from blood. These receptors all stem from a woman aged 30 to 39 in good health. CDR3s include the opening cysteine and the closing phenylalanine or tryptophan. D genes are given only for firm matches. Expanded clones are given a class, and other clones once, few, many or no size at all.

TRBV2,14,TRBD1,TRBJ1-4,-,TGTGCCAGCAGTAAGACAGGGGAGAATGAAAAACTGTTTTTT,CASSKTGENEKLFF
TRBV6-5,12,-,TRBJ2-3,-,TGTGCCAGCAGGGACTTCACAGATACGCAGTATTTT,CASRDFTDTQYF
TRBV9,15,TRBD1,TRBJ2-5,-,TGTGCCAGCAGCCCCATGGGACAGGGCAGAGAGACCCAGTACTTC,CASSPMGQGRETQYF
TRBV5-1,14,-,TRBJ2-3,-,TGCGCCAGCAGCTCCCGGTTTGTGACAGATACGCAGTATTTT,CASSSRFVTDTQYF
TRBV6-6,12,TRBD1,TRBJ2-7,once,TGTGCCACCCCGGACAGGGACTACGAGCAGTACTTC,CATPDRDYEQYF
TRBV5-4,15,-,TRBJ1-6,-,TGTGCCAGCAGCTTGGGTCAAAGCTATAATTCACCCCTCCACTTT,CASSLGQSYNSPLHF
TRBV7-8,17,TRBD1,TRBJ1-4,-,TGTGCCAGCAGCCAGGACAGGGTATTCGAAACTAATGAAAAACTGTTTTTT,CASSQDRVFETNEKLFF
TRBV18,17,-,TRBJ2-1,-,TGTGCCAGCTCGTACAATCGCGCGACGACCTCCTACAATGAGCAGTTCTTC,CASSYNRATTSYNEQFF
TRBV25-1,13,-,TRBJ1-1,-,TGTGCCAGCAGCCGACAGGCGAACACTGAAGCTTTCTTT,CASSRQANTEAFF
TRBV15,16,TRBD2,TRBJ2-1,-,TGTGCCACCAGCAGGGGGACTAGCGGGAGTAGGAATGAGCAGTTCTTC,CATSRGTSGSRNEQFF
TRBV6-7,15,TRBD2,TRBJ2-7,-,TGTGCCAGCAGTTACTCAGCGCGGGGGGCCTACGAGCAGTACTTC,CASSYSARGAYEQYF
TRBV11-3,16,TRBD2,TRBJ2-1,-,TGTGCCAGCAGCTTACCGGGACTAGCGGGAGTCGGTGAGCAGTTCTTC,CASSLPGLAGVGEQFF
TRBV12-5,15,-,TRBJ1-5,-,TGTGCTAGTGGCAACCAAGGGGGGGGGACTCAGCCCCAGCATTTT,CASGNQGGGTQPQHF
TRBV5-8,15,-,TRBJ2-1,-,TGTGCCAGCAGCTTGACTAGATCCCGCCACAATGAGCAGTTCTTC,CASSLTRSRHNEQFF
TRBV27,14,-,TRBJ2-5,-,TGTGCCAGCAGTTTACAGGGGCAATTCGAGACCCAGTACTTC,CASSLQGQFETQYF
TRBV19,16,-,TRBJ2-1,-,TGTGCCAGTAGTATCGTCCCCGGGATAGACTACAATGAGCAGTTCTTC,CASSIVPGIDYNEQFF
TRBV11-2,15,TRBD1,TRBJ1-5,-,TGTGCCAGCAGCACCCGGACAGGGAGCAATCAGCCCCAGCATTTT,CASSTRTGSNQPQHF
TRBV6-5,11,-,TRBJ2-1,-,TGTGCCAGCAGCCGATACAATGAGCAGTTCTTC,CASSRYNEQFF